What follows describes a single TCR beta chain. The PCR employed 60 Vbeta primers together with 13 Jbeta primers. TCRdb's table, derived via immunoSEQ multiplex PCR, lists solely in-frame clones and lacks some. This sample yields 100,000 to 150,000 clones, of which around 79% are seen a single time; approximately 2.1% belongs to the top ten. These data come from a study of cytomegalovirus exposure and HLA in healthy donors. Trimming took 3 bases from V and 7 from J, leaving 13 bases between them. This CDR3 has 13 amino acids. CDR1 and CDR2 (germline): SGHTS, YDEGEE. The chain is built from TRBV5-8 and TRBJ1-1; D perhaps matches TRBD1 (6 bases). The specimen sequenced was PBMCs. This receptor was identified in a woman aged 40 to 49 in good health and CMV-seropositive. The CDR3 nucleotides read TGTGCCAGCAGCTCAAGGAACAGGGTTGAAGCTTTCTTT. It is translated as CASSSRNRVEAFF.